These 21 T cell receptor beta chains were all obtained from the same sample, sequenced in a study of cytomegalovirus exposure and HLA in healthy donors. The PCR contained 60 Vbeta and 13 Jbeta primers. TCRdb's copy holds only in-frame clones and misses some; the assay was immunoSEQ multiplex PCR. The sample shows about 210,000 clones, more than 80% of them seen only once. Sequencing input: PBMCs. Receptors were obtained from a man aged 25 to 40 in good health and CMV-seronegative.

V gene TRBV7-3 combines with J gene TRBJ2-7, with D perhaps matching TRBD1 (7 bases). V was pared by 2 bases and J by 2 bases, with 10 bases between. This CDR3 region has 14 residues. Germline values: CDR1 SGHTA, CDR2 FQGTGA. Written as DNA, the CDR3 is TGTGCCAGCAGCTTAGGAGGGGGCCCCTACGAGCAGTACTTC. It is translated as CASSLGGGPYEQYF.

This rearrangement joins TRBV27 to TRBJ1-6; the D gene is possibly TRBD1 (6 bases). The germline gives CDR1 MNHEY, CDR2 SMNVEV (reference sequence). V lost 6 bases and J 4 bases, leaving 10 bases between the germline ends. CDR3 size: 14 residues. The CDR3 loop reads CASSPGQYNSPLHF. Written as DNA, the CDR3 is TGTGCCAGCAGCCCCGGACAGTATAATTCACCCCTCCACTTT.

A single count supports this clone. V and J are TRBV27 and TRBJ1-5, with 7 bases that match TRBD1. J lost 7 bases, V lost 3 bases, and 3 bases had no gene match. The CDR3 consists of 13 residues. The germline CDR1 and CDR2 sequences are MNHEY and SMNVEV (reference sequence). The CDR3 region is CASSFTGDQPQHF. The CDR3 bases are TGTGCCAGCAGTTTCACAGGGGACCAGCCCCAGCATTTT.

The CDR3 nucleotides are TGTGCCAGCAGCGTTGCAACCAGCGGAGGCTACACCTTC. It encodes CASSVATSGGYTF. The chain combines TRBV2 with TRBJ1-2; D gene uncertain. Germline V CDR1 and CDR2: SNHLY, FYNNEI. Trimming pared 6 bases from V and 8 bases from J, leaving 16 bases between. This CDR3 spans 13 amino acids.

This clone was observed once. CDR3 nucleotides: TGTGCCAGCAGCAGGACGGGACAGGGGTACGAGCAGTACTTC. Translation: CASSRTGQGYEQYF. The rearrangement joins TRBV11-2 to TRBJ2-7; 10 bases are a match to TRBD1. Germline CDR1 reads SGHAT; CDR2 reads FQNNGV. The CDR3 is made up of 14 amino acids. V lost 5 bases, J lost 4 bases, and 5 bases stayed unmatched.

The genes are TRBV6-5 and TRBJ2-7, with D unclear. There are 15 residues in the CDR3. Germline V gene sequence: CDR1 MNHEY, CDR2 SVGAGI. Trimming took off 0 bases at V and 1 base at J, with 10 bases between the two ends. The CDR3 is CASSYSTPSSYEQYF. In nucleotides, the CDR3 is TGTGCCAGCAGTTACTCCACACCTAGTTCCTACGAGCAGTACTTC.

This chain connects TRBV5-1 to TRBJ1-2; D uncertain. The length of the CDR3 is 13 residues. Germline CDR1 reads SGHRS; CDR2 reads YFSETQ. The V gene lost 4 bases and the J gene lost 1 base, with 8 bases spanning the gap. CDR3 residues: CASSIEVNYGYTF. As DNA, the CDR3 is TGCGCCAGCAGCATTGAGGTTAACTATGGCTACACCTTC.

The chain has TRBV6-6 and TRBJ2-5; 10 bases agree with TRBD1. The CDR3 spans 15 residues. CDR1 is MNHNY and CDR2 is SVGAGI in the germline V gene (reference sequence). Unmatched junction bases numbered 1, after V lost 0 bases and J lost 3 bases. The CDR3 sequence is CASSYSGTGEETQYF. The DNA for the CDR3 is TGTGCCAGCAGTTACTCGGGGACAGGGGAAGAGACCCAGTACTTC.

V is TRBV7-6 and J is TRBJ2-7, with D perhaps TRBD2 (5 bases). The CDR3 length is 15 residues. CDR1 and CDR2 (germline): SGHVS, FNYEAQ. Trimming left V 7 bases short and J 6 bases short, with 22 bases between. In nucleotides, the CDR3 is TGTGCCAGCACCTCAATAAAGAGGGAACACTGCGAGCAGTACTTC. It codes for CASTSIKREHCEQYF.

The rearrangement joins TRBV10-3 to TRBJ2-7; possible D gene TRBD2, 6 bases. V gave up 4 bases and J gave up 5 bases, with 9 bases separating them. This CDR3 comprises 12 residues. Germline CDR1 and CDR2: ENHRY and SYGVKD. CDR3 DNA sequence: TGTGCCATCAGTGGGAGGGAGGACGAGCAGTACTTC. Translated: CAISGREDEQYF.

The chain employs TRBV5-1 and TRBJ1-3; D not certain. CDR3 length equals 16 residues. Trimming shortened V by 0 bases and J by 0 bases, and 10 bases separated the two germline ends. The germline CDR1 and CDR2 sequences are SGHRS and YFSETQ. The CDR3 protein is CASSLAVVVSGNTIYF. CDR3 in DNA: TGCGCCAGCAGCTTGGCCGTAGTGGTCTCTGGAAACACCATATATTTT.

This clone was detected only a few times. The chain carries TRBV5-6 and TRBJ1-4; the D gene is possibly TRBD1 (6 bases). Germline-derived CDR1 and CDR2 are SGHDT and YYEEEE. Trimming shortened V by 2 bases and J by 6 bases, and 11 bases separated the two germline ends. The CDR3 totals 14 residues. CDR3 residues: CASSLWTAYEKLFF. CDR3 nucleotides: TGTGCCAGCAGCTTATGGACAGCGTATGAAAAACTGTTTTTT. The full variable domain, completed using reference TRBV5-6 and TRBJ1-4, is DAGVTQSPTHLIKTRGQQVTLRCSPKSGHDTVSWYQQALGQGPQFIFQYYEEEERQRGNFPDRFSGHQFPNYSSELNVNALLLGDSALYLCASSLWTAYEKLFFGSGTQLSVL.

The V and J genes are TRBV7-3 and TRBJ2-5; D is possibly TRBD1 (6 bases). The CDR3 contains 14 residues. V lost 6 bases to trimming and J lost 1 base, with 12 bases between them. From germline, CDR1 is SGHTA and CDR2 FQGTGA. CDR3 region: CASSQGPLQETQYF. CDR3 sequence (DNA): TGTGCCAGCAGTCAGGGGCCTCTCCAAGAGACCCAGTACTTC.

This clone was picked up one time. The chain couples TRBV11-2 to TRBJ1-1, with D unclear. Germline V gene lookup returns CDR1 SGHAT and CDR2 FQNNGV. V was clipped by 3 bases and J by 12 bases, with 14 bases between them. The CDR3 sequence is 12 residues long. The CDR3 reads CASSFLGRETFF. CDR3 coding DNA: TGTGCCAGCAGCTTCCTCGGTCGAGAGACTTTCTTT.

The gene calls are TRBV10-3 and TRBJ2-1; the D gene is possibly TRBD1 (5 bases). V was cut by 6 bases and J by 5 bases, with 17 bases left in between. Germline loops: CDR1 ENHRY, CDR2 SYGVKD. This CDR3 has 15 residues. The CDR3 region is CAIRGIDSSNNEQFF. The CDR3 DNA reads TGTGCCATCAGGGGGATTGACAGCTCGAACAATGAGCAGTTCTTC.

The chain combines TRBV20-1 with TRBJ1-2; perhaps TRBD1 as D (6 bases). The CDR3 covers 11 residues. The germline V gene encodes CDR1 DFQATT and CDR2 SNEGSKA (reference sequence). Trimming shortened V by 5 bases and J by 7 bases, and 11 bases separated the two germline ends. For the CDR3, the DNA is TGCAGTGCTGAGGGGGAGCCTGGCTACACCTTC. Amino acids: CSAEGEPGYTF.

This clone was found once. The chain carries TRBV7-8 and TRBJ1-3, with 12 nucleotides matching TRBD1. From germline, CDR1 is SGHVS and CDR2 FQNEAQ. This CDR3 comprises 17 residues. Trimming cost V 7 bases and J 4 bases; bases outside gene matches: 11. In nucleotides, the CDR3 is TGTGCCAGCACCCTGTACGGGACAGGGGGCCCAGGAAACACCATATATTTT. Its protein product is CASTLYGTGGPGNTIYF.

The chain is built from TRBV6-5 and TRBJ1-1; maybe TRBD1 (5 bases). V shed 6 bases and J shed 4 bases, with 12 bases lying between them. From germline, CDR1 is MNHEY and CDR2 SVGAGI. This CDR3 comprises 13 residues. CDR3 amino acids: CASSPGGGTEAFF. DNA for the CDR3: TGTGCCAGCAGCCCCGGGGGGGGCACTGAAGCTTTCTTT.

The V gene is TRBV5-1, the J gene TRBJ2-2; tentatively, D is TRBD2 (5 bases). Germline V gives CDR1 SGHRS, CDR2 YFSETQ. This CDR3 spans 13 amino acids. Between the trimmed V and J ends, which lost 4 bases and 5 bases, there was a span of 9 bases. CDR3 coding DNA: TGCGCCAGCAGCAAGGACTTAACCGGGGAGCTGTTTTTT. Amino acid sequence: CASSKDLTGELFF.

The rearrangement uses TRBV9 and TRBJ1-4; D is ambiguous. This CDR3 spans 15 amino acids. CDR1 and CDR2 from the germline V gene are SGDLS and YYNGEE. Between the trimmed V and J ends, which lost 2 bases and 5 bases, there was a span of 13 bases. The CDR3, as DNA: TGTGCCAGCAGCGTCCTCGCAGGAAGGAATGAAAAACTGTTTTTT. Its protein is CASSVLAGRNEKLFF.

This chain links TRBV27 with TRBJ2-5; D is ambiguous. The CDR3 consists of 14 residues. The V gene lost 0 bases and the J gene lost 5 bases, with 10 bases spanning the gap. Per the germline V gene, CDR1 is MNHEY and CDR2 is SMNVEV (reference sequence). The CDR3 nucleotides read TGTGCCAGCAGTTTATCAGTGGGCAGGGAGACCCAGTACTTC. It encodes CASSLSVGRETQYF.